The TCR beta chain under discussion was sequenced for a study of blood T cell repertoires in COVID-19. The CDR3 totals 15 residues. Germline trimming cut 5 bases from V and 2 bases from J; bases unmatched to any gene: 7. The germline gives CDR1 MNHEY, CDR2 SMNVEV (reference sequence). Clones were sequenced by immunoSEQ multiplex PCR, and TCRdb holds only the in-frame ones, with some missing. This table has around 170,000 clones, 80% appearing once. Participant reports of clinical history set cohort assignment. V gene TRBV27 combines with J gene TRBJ2-7; 9 nucleotides line up with TRBD1. The sample comprised PBMCs or T cells enriched from blood (not recorded which). The receptor was derived from a man in his 60s who had been exposed to COVID-19. CDR3 residues: CASSRPGQGTYEQYF. CDR3 bases: TGTGCCAGCAGTCGGCCGGGACAGGGTACCTACGAGCAGTACTTC.